This T cell receptor (beta chain) derives from a study of identical twins. Whole-study results and caveats: Beta clonotypes that were abundant in cord blood contained fewer insertions, a pattern absent from memory repertoires. For monozygotic twins, models underestimated out-of-frame TCR alpha sharing.

In germline, CDR1 is SEHNR, CDR2 FQNEAQ (reference sequence). Trimming stripped 8 bases from V and 3 bases from J, with 8 bases between. This CDR3 region has 11 residues. In TCRdb, the 5' RACE reads were re-called with MiXCR into one record per CDR3 protein. The sample lists some 630,000 distinct CDR3 sequences; about 7.6% were seen once. Note on this clonotype: The antigen is not known.

The same sample was also studied in work on yellow fever vaccine responses in identical twins. From that study: Twins reportedly appeared to share part of their vaccine T cell response while keeping part individual.

The sequencing input was PBMCs. The chain couples TRBV7-9 to TRBJ2-7, with D perhaps given as TRBD1 or TRBD2 (5 bases each). This receptor was identified in a young woman in good health. The chain's CDR3 is CASVRGYEQYF. CDR3 sequence (DNA): TGTGCCAGCGTGAGGGGCTACGAGCAGTACTTC. The complete variable domain, with remaining parts taken from reference TRBV7-9 and TRBJ2-7, reads DTGVSQNPRHKITKRGQNVTFRCDPISEHNRLYWYRQTLGQGPEFLTYFQNEAQLEKSRLLSDRFSAERPKGSFSTLEIQRTEQGDSAMYLCASVRGYEQYFGPGTRLTVT.